This T cell receptor beta chain derives from a study of T-cell memory formation after mild COVID-19. This clonotype occurred a few times. Its target is not known. TCRdb re-analysed the 5' RACE reads in MiXCR, keeping a single row per CDR3 protein. The sample consists of approximately 400,000 distinct CDR3 sequences, over 15% of them appearing once. Study conclusions and caveats: Whereas later expanders leaned CD4+, clones contracting day 15 to 85 showed a balanced CD4/CD8 makeup.

The V and J ends lost 6 bases and 3 bases respectively, with 17 bases between them. The CDR3 is 15 amino acids. This TCR was recovered from a man between 18 and 35 years old who had mild COVID-19 (a few samples of this study predate the infection). Cell type and time point are not known. The rearrangement uses TRBV12-3 or TRBV12-4 and TRBJ1-2; tentatively, D is TRBD1 (6 bases). Sequencing was performed on PBMCs or a T cell subset sorted from them (not recorded which). This CDR3 is CASSPRTALDYGYTF. The CDR3 bases are TGTGCCAGCAGCCCTCGGACAGCTTTAGACTATGGCTACACCTTC.